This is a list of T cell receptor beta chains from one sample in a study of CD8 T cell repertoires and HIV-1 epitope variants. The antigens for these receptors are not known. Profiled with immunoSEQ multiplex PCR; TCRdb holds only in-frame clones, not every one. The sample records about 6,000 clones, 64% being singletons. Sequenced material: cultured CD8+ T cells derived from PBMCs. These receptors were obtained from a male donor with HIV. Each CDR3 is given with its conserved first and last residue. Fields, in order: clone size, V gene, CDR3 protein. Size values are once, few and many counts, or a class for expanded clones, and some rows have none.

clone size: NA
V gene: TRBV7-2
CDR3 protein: CASSLIGDGELFF

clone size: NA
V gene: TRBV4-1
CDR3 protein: CASSLEGSGSYEQYF

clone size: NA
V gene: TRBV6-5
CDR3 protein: CASSTGGVGETQYF

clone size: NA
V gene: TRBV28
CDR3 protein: CASSSRRQPEQYF

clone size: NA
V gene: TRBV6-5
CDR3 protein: CASSPPEKASYEQYF

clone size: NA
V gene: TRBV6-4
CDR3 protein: CASTDGGIRAFF

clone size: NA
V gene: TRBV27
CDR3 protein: CASSLSSGLTNTEAFF

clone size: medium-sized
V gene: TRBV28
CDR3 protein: CASSSPLGGETQYF

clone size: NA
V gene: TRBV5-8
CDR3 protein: CASSLAGGGNTGELFF

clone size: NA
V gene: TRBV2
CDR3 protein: CASRNSGKQLGFF

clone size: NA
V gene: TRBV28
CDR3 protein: CASSGGDGTEAFF

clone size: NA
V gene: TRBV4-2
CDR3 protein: CASSLGGPTDTQYF

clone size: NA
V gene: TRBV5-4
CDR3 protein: CASSGSSYNEQFF

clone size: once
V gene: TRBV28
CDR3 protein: CASSLSDTDTQYF

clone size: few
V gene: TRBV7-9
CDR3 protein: CASSLVPDRGYEQYF

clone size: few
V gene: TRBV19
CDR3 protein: CASSRGTAYEQYF

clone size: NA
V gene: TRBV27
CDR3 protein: CASSFWPLSDGYTF

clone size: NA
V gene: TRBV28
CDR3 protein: CASSFGTEGVDSYEQYF

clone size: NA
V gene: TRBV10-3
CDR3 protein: CASGESVFEQYF

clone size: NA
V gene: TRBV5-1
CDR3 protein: CASRTSGSASTDTQYF

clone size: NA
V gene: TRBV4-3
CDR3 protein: CASSQDRAGAYEQYF

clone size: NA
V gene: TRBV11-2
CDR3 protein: CASSPGQGYEQYF

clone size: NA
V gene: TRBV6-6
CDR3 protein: CASVSGSLNEQFF

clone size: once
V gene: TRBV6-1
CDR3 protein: CASSESPPVYNEQFF

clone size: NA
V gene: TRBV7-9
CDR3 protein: CASMTGSEQYF

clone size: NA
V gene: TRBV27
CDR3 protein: CASMGRGLNYEQYF

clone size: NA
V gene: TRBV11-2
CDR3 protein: CASSLTGSSYNEQFF

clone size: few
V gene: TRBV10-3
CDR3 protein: CAISEGRDNEQFF

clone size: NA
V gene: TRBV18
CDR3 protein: CASSDRGRGTDTQYF

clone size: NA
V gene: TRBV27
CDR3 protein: CASRHTTTSGTDTQYF

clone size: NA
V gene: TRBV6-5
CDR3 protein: CASSYPGQGHTGELFF

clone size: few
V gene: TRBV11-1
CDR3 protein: CASSSYRGGETQYF

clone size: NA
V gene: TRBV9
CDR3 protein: CASSVWSSGNTIYF

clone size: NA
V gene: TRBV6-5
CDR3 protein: CASSPGLRDGTQYF

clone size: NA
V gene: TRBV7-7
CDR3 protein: CASSLGGVGGGEQYF

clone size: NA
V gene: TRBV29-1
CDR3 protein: CSVRTSGRPNTGELFF

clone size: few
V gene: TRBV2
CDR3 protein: CASRGIMNTEAFF

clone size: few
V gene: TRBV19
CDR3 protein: CASSATGFGEQFF

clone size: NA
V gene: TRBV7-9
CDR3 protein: CASSLVVEETQYF

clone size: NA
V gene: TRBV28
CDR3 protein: CASSPGTGSYNEQFF

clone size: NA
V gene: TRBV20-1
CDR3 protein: CSATLAGVQFF

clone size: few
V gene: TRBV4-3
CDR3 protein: CASSQSRGLNYGYTF

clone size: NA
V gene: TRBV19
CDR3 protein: CASSPGTGRTEAFF

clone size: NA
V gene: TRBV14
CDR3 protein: CASSRERGGSYNEQFF

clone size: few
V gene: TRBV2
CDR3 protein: CASSDDVAGNTIYF

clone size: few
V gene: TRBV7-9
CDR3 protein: CASLPTGLQYNEQFF

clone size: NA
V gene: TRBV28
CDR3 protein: CASRYTDTQYF

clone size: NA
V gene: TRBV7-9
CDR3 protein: CASSPGTGIVTNEKLFF

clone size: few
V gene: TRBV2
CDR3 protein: CASRGGQNYGYTF

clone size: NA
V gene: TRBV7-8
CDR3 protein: CASSLRQGGRTDTQYF

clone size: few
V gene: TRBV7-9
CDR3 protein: CASSRLEQGAQETQYF

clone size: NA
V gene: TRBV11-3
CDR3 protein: CASSRREGVGDTQYF

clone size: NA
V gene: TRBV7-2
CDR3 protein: CASSLQPGPNTEAFF

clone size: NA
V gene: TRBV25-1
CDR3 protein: CASSALSYEQYF

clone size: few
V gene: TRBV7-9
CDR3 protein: CASSLDRDRGSGYF

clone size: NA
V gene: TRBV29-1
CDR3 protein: CSVEGGGTEAFF

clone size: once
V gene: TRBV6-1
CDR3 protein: CASSALDRLGVYNEQFF

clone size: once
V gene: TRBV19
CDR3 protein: CASSTGQGGLTDTQYF

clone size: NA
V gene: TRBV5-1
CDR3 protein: CASSLRQGEETQYF